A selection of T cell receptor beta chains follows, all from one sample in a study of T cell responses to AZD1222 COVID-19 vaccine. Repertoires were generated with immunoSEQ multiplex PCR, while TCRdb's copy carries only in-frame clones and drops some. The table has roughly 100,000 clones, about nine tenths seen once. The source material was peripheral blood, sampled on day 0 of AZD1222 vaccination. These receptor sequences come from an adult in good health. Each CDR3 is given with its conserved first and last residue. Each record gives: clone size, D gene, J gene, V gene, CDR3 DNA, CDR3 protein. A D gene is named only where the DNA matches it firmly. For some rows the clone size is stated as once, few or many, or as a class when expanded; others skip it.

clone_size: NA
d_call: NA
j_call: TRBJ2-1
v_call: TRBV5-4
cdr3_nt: TGTGCCAGCAGCGAGGGGGCCAGGGGGGTCTACAATGAGCAGTTCTTC
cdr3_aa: CASSEGARGVYNEQFF

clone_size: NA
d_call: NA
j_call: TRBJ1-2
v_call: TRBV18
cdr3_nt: TGTGCCAGCTCACCCCAGGGTACGTCCTATGGCTACACCTTC
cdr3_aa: CASSPQGTSYGYTF

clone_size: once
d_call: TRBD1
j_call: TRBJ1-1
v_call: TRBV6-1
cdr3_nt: TGTGCCAGCAGTGAAAAGGGGACAGGGAAATTGAACACTGAAGCTTTCTTT
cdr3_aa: CASSEKGTGKLNTEAFF

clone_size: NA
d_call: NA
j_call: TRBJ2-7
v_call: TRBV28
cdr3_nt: TGTGCCAGCAGTTTATTTGTGGGGCGAGGCTACGAGCAGTACTTC
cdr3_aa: CASSLFVGRGYEQYF

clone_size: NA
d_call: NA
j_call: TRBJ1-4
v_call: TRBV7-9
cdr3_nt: TGTGCCAGCAGCTTAGGATTCCGGGGAAATGAAAAACTGTTTTTT
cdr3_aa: CASSLGFRGNEKLFF

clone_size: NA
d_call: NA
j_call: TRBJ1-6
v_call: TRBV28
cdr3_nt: TGTGCCAGCAGGAGATTTGGGTCCTTAGCCGCTAATTCACCCCTCCACTTT
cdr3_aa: CASRRFGSLAANSPLHF

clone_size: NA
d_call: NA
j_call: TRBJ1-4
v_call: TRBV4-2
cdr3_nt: TGTGCCAGCAGCCAAGAACCAGTAGGGGCCTCAACTAATGAAAAACTGTTTTTT
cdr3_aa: CASSQEPVGASTNEKLFF

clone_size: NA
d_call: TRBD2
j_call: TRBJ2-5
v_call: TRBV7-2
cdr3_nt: TGTGCCAGCAGCTTCCCCCTGACTAGCGGAAGAGAGACCCAGTACTTC
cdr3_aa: CASSFPLTSGRETQYF

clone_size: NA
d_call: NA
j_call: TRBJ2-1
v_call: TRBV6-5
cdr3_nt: TGTGCCAGCAGTTACGAGGCGCCCTATCAAGGAGAGCAGTTCTTC
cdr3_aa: CASSYEAPYQGEQFF

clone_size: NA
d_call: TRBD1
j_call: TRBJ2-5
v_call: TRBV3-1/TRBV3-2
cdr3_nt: TGTGCCAGCAGCCAAGATCTGGACAGGGTTCAAGAGACCCAGTACTTC
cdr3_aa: CASSQDLDRVQETQYF

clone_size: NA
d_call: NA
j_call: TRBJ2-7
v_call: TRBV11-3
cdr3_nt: TGTGCCAGCAGCTTAGGAGCGGGCAACTCCTACGAGCAGTACTTC
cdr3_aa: CASSLGAGNSYEQYF

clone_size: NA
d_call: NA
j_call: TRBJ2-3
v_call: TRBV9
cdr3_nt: TGTGCCAGCAGCCCGTCCTATGGGCTAGGATCTATCGAGCTTAGCACAGATACGCAGTATTTT
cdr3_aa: CASSPSYGLGSIELSTDTQYF

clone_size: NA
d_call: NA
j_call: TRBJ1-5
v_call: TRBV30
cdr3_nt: TGTGCCTGGAGTACCGGTATAGGTCAGCCCCAGCATTTT
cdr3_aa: CAWSTGIGQPQHF

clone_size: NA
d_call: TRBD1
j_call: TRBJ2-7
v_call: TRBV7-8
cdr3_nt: TGTGCCAGCAGCCTCTGGACAGGGACCGGCGAGCAGTACTTC
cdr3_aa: CASSLWTGTGEQYF

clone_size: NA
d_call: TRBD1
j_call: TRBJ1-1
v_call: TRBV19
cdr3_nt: TGTGCCACCGTGGACAGGGAAGCTTTCTTT
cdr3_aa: CATVDREAFF

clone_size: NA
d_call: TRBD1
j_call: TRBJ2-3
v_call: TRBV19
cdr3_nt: TGTGCCAGTACCGAACAGGGGGCAGATACGCAGTATTTT
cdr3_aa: CASTEQGADTQYF

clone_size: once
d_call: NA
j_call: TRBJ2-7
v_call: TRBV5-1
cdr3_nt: TGCGCCAGCAGCTTGGCTGGTGACGCCGAGCAGTACTTC
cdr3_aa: CASSLAGDAEQYF

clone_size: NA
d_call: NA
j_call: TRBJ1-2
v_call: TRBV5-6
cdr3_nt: TGTGCCAGCAGCTTCGTCTCCAGCAACTATGGCTACACCTTC
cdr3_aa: CASSFVSSNYGYTF

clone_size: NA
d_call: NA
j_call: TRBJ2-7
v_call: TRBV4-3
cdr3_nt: TGCGCCAGCAGCCAGGAGGACAGTTACGAGCAGTACTTC
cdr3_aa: CASSQEDSYEQYF

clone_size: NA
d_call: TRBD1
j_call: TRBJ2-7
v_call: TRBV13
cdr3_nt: TGTGCCAGCAGCTCCGGGACAGATCACTACGAGCAGTACTTC
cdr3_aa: CASSSGTDHYEQYF

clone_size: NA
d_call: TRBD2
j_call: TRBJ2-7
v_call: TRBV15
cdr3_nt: TGTGCCACCAGCAGAGCCATAGCGGGAGGTTCCTACGAGCAGTACTTC
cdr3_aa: CATSRAIAGGSYEQYF

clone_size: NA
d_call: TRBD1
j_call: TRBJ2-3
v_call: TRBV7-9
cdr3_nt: TGTGCCAGCAGCAGAGGGACAGGGAACACAGATACGCAGTATTTT
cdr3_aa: CASSRGTGNTDTQYF

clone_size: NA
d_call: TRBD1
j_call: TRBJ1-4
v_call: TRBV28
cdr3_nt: TGTGCCAGCGCACAGGGGAACCAGGCCCATTCCCAAGAAAAACTGTTTTTT
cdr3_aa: CASAQGNQAHSQEKLFF

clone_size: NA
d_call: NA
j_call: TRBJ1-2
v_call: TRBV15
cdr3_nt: TGTGCCACCAGCAGAGATGTGTCCCCAGGGCAAATAGATGGCTACACCTTC
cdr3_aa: CATSRDVSPGQIDGYTF

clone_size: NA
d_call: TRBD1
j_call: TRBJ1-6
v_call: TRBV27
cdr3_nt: TGTGCCAGCAGATTGACCGGGACAGGTACCTCACCCCTCCACTTT
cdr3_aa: CASRLTGTGTSPLHF

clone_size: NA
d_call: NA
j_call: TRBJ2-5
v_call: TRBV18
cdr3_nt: TGTGCCAGCTCACCTTGGACAGCCCGAGAGACCCAGTACTTC
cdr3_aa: CASSPWTARETQYF

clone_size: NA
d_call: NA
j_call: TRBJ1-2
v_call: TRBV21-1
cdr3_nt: TGTGCCAGCAGCGGACACCGGGACAGGGGTCTGGGCTACACCTTC
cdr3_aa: CASSGHRDRGLGYTF

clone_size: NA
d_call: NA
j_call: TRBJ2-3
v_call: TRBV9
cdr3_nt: TGTGCCAGCAGCGTAGGGAGGATGGATACGCAGTATTTT
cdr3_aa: CASSVGRMDTQYF